A selection of T cell receptor beta chains follows, all from one sample in a study of identical twins. TCRdb recomputed calls from the 5' RACE reads with MiXCR, one row per CDR3 protein. The repertoire includes around 490,000 distinct CDR3 sequences, nearly 15% of them detected once, and roughly 0.4% sits in the top ten. This same sample was also taken into another study, of yellow fever vaccine responses in identical twins.

The sequencing input was CD4+ T cells sorted from blood. These receptors were collected from a young woman in good health. The CDR3 runs from the conserved cysteine through the conserved F or W. The order of the fields is D gene, clone size, J gene, V gene, CDR3 protein, CDR3 DNA. The D gene is left open where the match is weak. Size values are once, few and many counts, or a class for expanded clones, and some rows have none.

- few TRBJ1-6 TRBV7-9 CASSPKGQLNNSPLHF TGTGCCAGCAGCCCTAAAGGACAGTTAAATAATTCACCCCTCCACTTT
- - TRBJ2-1 TRBV20-1 CSARSPGTPSGEQFF TGCAGTGCTAGGTCCCCCGGGACTCCGAGTGGTGAGCAGTTCTTC
TRBD2 few TRBJ2-1 TRBV27 CASSQRDLNTYNEQFF TGTGCCAGCAGTCAGCGGGACTTAAACACCTACAATGAGCAGTTCTTC
TRBD2 few TRBJ2-1 TRBV5-6 CASSLNLGTSGRYNEQFF TGTGCCAGCAGCTTGAATTTGGGAACTAGCGGGAGGTACAATGAGCAGTTCTTC
- - TRBJ1-3 TRBV7-9 CASSPPSTAGNTIYF TGTGCCAGCAGCCCCCCCTCGACGGCTGGAAACACCATATATTTT
TRBD2 few TRBJ2-1 TRBV11-2 CASSLWWLAGHLGSYNEQFF TGTGCCAGCAGCTTATGGTGGCTAGCGGGACATTTAGGTTCCTACAATGAGCAGTTCTTC
- - TRBJ1-6 TRBV6-5 CASSSEPYNSPLHF TGTGCCAGCAGTTCTGAACCCTATAATTCACCCCTCCACTTT
TRBD2 few TRBJ2-1 TRBV5-1 CASSPTPTGTSGGRYNEQFF TGCGCCAGCAGCCCAACTCCTACCGGGACTAGCGGGGGCCGCTACAATGAGCAGTTCTTC
TRBD2 - TRBJ2-7 TRBV20-1 CSARVGTSSYEQYF TGCAGTGCTAGAGTAGGGACTAGCTCCTACGAGCAGTACTTC
- few TRBJ1-3 TRBV5-1 CASSRDRLSGNTIYF TGCGCCAGCAGCCGAGACAGACTCTCTGGAAACACCATATATTTT
TRBD2 few TRBJ2-1 TRBV18 CASSRRLAGGQYNEQFF TGTGCCAGCTCACGCAGACTAGCGGGAGGGCAGTACAATGAGCAGTTCTTC
TRBD1 - TRBJ2-1 TRBV3-1 CASSRVAGGSYNEQFF TGTGCCAGCAGCCGAGTAGCAGGGGGCTCCTACAATGAGCAGTTCTTC
- - TRBJ1-1 TRBV28 CASSKPAGTPPEAFF TGTGCCAGCAGTAAACCGGCAGGGACCCCCCCTGAAGCTTTCTTT
- few TRBJ1-5 TRBV7-8 CASSLGRQRQPQHF TGTGCCAGCAGCTTAGGGCGGCAGAGGCAGCCCCAGCATTTT
TRBD1 - TRBJ2-1 TRBV23-1 CASSQGPPGQGGNEQFF TGCGCCAGCAGTCAAGGACCTCCGGGACAGGGGGGTAATGAGCAGTTCTTC
- - TRBJ2-3 TRBV13 CASSSPGVRDTQYF TGTGCCAGCAGCTCCCCGGGGGTCAGAGATACGCAGTATTTT
TRBD2 - TRBJ2-3 TRBV7-9 CASSPRSGRAGTDTQYF TGTGCCAGCAGCCCCCGTAGCGGGAGGGCCGGCACAGATACGCAGTATTTT
- many TRBJ1-1 TRBV5-1 CASSPSGNTEAFF TGCGCCAGCAGCCCCTCCGGGAACACTGAAGCTTTCTTT
TRBD2 many TRBJ2-3 TRBV11-2 CASSLGLALTDTQYF TGTGCCAGCAGCTTGGGACTAGCCCTCACAGATACGCAGTATTTT
- few TRBJ2-3 TRBV12-3/TRBV12-4 CASTPGKQGSNTQYF TGTGCCAGCACCCCCGGGAAACAGGGATCCAATACGCAGTATTTT
- - TRBJ2-1 TRBV27 CASSSSYSSASSYNEQFF TGTGCCAGCAGTTCATCCTATTCCAGCGCCAGCTCCTACAATGAGCAGTTCTTC
TRBD2 - TRBJ2-1 TRBV7-9 CASSLAGGSYGNEQFF TGTGCCAGCAGCTTAGCGGGGGGGTCTTATGGCAATGAGCAGTTCTTC
- - TRBJ2-4 TRBV5-6 CASSLDGAKNIQYF TGTGCCAGCAGCTTGGATGGGGCCAAAAACATTCAGTACTTC
TRBD2 once TRBJ2-1 TRBV20-1 CSARVTAGGPRNEQFF TGCAGTGCTAGAGTGACGGCGGGAGGGCCTCGGAATGAGCAGTTCTTC
TRBD2 - TRBJ2-4 TRBV2 CASIPGLAGGNIQYF TGTGCCAGCATCCCGGGACTAGCGGGAGGGAACATTCAGTACTTC
- - TRBJ1-6 TRBV5-1 CASSLEGQNNSPLHF TGCGCCAGCAGCTTGGAGGGTCAAAATAATTCACCCCTCCACTTT
- many TRBJ1-1 TRBV12-3/TRBV12-4 CASGRFEAFF TGTGCCAGTGGTCGGTTTGAAGCTTTCTTT
- - TRBJ2-7 TRBV20-1 CSASLPPDYEQYF TGCAGTGCTAGCCTACCGCCCGACTACGAGCAGTACTTC
TRBD2 - TRBJ2-4 TRBV29-1 CSVVGRSSGRSVLAKNIQYF TGCAGCGTTGTTGGGCGGTCTAGCGGGAGATCTGTCTTAGCCAAAAACATTCAGTACTTC